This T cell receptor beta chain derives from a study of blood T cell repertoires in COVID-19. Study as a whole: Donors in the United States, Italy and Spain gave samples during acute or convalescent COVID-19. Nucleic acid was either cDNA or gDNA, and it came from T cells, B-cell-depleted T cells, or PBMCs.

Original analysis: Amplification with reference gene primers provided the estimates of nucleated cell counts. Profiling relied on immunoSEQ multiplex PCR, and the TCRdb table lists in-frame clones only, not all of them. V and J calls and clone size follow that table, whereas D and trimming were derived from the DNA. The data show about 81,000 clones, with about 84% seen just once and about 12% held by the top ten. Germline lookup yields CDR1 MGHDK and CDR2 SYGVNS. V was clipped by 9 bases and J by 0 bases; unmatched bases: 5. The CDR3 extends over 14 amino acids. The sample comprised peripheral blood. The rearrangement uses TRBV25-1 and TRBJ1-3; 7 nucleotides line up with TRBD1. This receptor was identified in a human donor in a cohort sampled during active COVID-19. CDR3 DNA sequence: TGTGCCAGAGGGGACAGACGCTCTGGAAACACCATATATTTT. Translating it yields CARGDRRSGNTIYF.